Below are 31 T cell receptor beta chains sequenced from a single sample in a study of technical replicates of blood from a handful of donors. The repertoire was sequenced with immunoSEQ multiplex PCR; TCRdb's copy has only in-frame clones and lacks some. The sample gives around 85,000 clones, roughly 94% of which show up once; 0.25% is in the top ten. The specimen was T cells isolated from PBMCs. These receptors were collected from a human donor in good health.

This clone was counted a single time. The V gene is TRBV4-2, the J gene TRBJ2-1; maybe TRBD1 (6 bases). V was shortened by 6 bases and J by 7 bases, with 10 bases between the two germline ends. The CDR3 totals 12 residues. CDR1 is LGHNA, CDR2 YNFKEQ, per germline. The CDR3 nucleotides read TGTGCCAGCAGTCTTACAGGGAATGAGCAGTTCTTC. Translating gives CASSLTGNEQFF.

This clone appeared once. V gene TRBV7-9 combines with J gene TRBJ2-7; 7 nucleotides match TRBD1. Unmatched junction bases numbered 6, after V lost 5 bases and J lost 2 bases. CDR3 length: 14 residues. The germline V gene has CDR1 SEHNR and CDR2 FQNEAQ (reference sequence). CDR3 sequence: CASSPLDRTYEQYF. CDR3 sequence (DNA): TGTGCCAGCAGCCCCCTGGACAGGACCTACGAGCAGTACTTC.

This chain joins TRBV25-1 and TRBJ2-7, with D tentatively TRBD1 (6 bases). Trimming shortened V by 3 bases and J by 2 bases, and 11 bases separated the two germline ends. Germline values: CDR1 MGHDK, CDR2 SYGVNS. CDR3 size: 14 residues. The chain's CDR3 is CASSEEDSPYEQYF. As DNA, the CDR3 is TGTGCCAGCAGTGAGGAGGACAGCCCCTACGAGCAGTACTTC.

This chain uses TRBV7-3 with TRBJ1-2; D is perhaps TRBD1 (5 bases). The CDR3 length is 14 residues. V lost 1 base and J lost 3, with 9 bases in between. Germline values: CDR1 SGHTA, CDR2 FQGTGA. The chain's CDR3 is CASSLKPGDYGYTF. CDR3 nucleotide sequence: TGTGCCAGCAGCTTAAAACCGGGGGACTATGGCTACACCTTC.

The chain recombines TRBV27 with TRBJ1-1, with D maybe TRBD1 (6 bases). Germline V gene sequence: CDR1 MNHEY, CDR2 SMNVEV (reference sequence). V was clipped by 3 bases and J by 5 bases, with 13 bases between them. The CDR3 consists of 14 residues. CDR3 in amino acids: CASSFRGADTEAFF. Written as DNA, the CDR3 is TGTGCCAGCAGTTTCAGGGGAGCCGATACTGAAGCTTTCTTT.

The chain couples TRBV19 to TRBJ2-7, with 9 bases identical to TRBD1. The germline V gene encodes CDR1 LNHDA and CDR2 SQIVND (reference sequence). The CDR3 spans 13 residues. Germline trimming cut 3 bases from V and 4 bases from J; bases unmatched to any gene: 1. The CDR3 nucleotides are TGTGCCAGTAGTATCGGGACAGGGTACGAGCAGTACTTC. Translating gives CASSIGTGYEQYF. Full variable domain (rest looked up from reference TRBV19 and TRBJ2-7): DGGITQSPKYLFRKEGQNVTLSCEQNLNHDAMYWYRQDPGQGLRLIYYSQIVNDFQKGDIAEGYSVSREKKESFPLTVTSAQKNPTAFYLCASSIGTGYEQYFGPGTRLTVT.

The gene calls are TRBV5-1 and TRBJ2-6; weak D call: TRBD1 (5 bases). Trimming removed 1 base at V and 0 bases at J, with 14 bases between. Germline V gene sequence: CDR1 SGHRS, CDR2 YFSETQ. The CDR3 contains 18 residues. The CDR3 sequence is CASSLMVRATSGANVLTF. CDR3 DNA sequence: TGCGCCAGCAGCTTGATGGTCAGGGCAACCTCTGGGGCCAACGTCCTGACTTTC.

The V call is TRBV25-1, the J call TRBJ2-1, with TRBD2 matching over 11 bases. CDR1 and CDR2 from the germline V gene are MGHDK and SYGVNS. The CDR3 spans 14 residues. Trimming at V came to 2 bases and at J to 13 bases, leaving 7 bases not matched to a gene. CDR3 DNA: TGTGCCAGCAGTGAAACTAGCGGGAGTTTTAACCAGTTCTTC. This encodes CASSETSGSFNQFF. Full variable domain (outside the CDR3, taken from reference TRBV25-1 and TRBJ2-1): EADIYQTPRYLVIGTGKKITLECSQTMGHDKMYWYQQDPGMELHLIHYSYGVNSTEKGDLSSESTVSRIRTEHFPLTLESARPSHTSQYLCASSETSGSFNQFFGPGTRLTVL.

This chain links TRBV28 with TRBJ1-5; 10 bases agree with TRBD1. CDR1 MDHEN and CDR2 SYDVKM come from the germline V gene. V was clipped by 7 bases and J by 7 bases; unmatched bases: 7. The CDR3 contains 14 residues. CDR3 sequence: CASNGQGEVQPQHF. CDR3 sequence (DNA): TGTGCCAGCAACGGACAGGGGGAGGTCCAGCCCCAGCATTTT.

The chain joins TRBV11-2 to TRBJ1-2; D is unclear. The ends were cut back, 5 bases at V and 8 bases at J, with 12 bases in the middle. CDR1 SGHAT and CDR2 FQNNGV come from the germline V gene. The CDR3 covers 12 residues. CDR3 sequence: CASSQIGRGYTF. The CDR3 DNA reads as TGTGCCAGCAGCCAGATCGGCAGGGGCTACACCTTC.

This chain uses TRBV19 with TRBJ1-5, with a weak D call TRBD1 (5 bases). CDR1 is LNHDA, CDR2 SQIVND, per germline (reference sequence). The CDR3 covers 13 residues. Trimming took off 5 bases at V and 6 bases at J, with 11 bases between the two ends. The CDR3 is CASSWGGGQPQHF. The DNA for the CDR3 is TGTGCCAGTAGTTGGGGGGGTGGTCAGCCCCAGCATTTT.

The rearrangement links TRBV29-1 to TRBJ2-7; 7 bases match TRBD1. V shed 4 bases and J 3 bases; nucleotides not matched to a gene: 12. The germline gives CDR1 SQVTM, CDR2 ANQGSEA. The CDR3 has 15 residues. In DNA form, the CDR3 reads TGCAGCGTTGTAAGAAGGACAGGAATGGGCTACGAGCAGTACTTC. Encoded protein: CSVVRRTGMGYEQYF.

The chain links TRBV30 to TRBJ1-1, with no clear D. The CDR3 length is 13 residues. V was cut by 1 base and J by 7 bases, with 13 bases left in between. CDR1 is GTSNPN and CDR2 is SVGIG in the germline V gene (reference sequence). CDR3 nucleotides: TGTGCCTGGAGTGAAATGGTTGGGAGTGAAGCTTTCTTT. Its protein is CAWSEMVGSEAFF. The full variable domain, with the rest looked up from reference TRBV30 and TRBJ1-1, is SQTIHQWPATLVQPVGSPLSLECTVEGTSNPNLYWYRQAAGRGLQLLFYSVGIGQISSEVPQNLSASRPQDRQFILSSKKLLLSDSGFYLCAWSEMVGSEAFFGQGTRLTVV.

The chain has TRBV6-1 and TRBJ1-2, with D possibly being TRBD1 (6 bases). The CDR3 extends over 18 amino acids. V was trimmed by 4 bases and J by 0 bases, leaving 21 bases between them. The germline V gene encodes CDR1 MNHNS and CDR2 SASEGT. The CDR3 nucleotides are TGTGCCAGCAGTGGATTAAGACGACAGGCGATAGCTAACTATGGCTACACCTTC. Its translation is CASSGLRRQAIANYGYTF.

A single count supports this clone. The CDR3 nucleotides are TGTGCCAGCTCACCACAGGGAGGTGAACCGCCCCAGCATTTT. Translated: CASSPQGGEPPQHF. V is TRBV18 and J is TRBJ1-5; no definite D call. The germline V and J ends were trimmed by 1 base and 9 bases, with 13 bases remaining between them. The CDR3 has 14 residues. Germline V gene lookup returns CDR1 KGHSH and CDR2 LQKENI.

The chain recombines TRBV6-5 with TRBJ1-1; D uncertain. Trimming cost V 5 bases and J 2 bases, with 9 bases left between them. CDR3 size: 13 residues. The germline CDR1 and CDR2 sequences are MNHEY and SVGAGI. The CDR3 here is CASSRLINTEAFF. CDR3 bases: TGTGCCAGCAGTCGACTAATTAACACTGAAGCTTTCTTT.

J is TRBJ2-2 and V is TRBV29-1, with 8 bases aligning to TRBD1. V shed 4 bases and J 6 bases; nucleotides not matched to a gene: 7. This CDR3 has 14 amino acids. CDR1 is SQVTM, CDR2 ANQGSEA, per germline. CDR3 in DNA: TGCAGCGTTGCGGTGACAGGGGACTCCGGGGAGCTGTTTTTT. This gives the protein CSVAVTGDSGELFF.

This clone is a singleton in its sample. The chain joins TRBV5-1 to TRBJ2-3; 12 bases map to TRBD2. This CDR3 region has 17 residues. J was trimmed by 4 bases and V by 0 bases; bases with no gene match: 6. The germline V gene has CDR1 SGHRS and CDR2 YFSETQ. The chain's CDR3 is CASSLEPSGRGPDTQYF. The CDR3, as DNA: TGCGCCAGCAGCTTGGAGCCTAGCGGGAGGGGCCCAGATACGCAGTATTTT.

The CDR3 DNA sequence: TGTGCCAGCAGCTTACTGGCCCCGAACACCGGGGAGCTGTTTTTT. Translating gives CASSLLAPNTGELFF. This chain joins TRBV7-2 and TRBJ2-2; D gene uncertain. The CDR3 has 15 amino acids. CDR1 is SGHTA and CDR2 is FQGNSA in the germline V gene. The ends were cut back, 2 bases at V and 0 bases at J, with 7 bases in the middle. Combining the CDR3 with reference TRBV7-2 and TRBJ2-2 gives the whole variable domain GAGVSQSPSNKVTEKGKDVELRCDPISGHTALYWYRQSLGQGLEFLIYFQGNSAPDKSGLPSDRFSAERTGGSVSTLTIQRTQQEDSAVYLCASSLLAPNTGELFFGEGSRLTVL.

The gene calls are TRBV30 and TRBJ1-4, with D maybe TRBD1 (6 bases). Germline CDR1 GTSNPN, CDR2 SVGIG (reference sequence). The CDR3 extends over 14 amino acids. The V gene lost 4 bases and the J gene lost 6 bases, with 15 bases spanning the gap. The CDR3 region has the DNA TGTGCCTGGACTATACAGGGTGGTCATGAAAAACTGTTTTTT. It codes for CAWTIQGGHEKLFF.

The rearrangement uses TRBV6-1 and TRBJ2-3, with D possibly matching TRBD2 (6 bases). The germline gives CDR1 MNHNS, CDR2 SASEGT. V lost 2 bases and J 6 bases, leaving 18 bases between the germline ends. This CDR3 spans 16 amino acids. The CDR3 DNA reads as TGTGCCAGCAGTGAAACCCCGGGTAGGGGACTGGATACGCAGTATTTT. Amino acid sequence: CASSETPGRGLDTQYF.

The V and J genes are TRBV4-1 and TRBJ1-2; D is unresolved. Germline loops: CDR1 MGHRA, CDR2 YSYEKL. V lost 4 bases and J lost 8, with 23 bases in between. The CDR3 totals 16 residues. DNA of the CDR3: TGCGCCAGCAGCCCCTTCGGTCGACAAGATTCACGGGGCTACACCTTC. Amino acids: CASSPFGRQDSRGYTF.

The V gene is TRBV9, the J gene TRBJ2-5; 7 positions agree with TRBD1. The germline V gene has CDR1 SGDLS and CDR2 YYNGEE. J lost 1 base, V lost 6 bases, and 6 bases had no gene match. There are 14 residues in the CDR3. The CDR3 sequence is CASNRQGFQETQYF. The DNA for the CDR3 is TGTGCCAGCAACAGACAGGGTTTCCAAGAGACCCAGTACTTC.

The CDR3 coding sequence is TGTGCCAGCAGCCTAGCGGGGCCCGACACTGAAGCTTTCTTT. It codes for CASSLAGPDTEAFF. This sequence joins TRBV5-4 and TRBJ1-1; a possible D gene is TRBD1 (5 bases). The CDR3 extends over 14 amino acids. In germline, CDR1 is SGHNT, CDR2 YYREEE (reference sequence). Trimming removed 4 bases from V and 3 bases from J, with 13 bases in between.

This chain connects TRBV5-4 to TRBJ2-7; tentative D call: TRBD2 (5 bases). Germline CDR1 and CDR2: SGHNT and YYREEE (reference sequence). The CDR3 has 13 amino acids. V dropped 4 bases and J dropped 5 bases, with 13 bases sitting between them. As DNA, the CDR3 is TGTGCCAGCAGCACCGGGAAGGCAAACGAGCAGTACTTC. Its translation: CASSTGKANEQYF.

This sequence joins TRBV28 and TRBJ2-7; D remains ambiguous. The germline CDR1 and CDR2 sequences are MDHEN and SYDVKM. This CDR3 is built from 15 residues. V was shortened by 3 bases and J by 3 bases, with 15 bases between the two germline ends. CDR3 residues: CASSFGPSPVYEQYF. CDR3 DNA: TGTGCCAGCAGTTTTGGTCCGAGCCCCGTCTACGAGCAGTACTTC.

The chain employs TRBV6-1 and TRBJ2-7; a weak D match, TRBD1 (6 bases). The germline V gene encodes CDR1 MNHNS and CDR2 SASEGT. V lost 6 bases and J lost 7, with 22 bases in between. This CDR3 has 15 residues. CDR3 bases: TGTGCCAGCAGCGAAATGGTAGCAGGGGCCCGGGAGCAGTACTTC. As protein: CASSEMVAGAREQYF.

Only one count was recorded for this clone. The CDR3 nucleotides read TGCGCCAGCAGTGAAGGCGGGAGTGGGGCAGATACGCAGTATTTT. It specifies CASSEGGSGADTQYF. V and J are TRBV10-1 and TRBJ2-3; 7 bases match TRBD2. Germline V gene data show CDR1 as WNHNN and CDR2 as SYGVQD (reference sequence). The CDR3 length is 15 residues. The V gene end was trimmed by 3 bases and the J gene end by 4 bases; junction bases not matched to a gene: 7.

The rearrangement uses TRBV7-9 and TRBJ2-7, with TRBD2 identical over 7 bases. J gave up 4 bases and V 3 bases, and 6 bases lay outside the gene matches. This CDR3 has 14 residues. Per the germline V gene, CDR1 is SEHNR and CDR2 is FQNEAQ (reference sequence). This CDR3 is CASSFGTTPYEQYF. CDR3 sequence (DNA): TGTGCCAGCAGCTTCGGGACTACCCCTTACGAGCAGTACTTC.

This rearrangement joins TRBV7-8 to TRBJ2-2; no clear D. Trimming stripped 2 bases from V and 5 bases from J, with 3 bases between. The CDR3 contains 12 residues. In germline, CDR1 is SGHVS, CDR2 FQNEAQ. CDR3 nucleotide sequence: TGTGCCAGCAGCTTATCAACCGGGGAGCTGTTTTTT. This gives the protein CASSLSTGELFF.

The CDR3 loop is CASSLIPSGTDTQYF. The CDR3, as DNA: TGTGCCAGCAGCTTAATTCCGTCTGGCACAGATACGCAGTATTTT. The genes are TRBV7-3 and TRBJ2-3; no definite D call. The V end lost 1 base, the J end lost 1 base, and 9 bases lay between the germline ends. The CDR3 loop spans 15 amino acids. Germline V gene sequence: CDR1 SGHTA, CDR2 FQGTGA.